This T cell receptor beta chain is from a study of post-analysis software for immune sequencing data. General study results and limits: In multiple sclerosis, normalized Chao1 diversity was significantly below that of controls. Patients carried roughly 5 TRBV segments more frequently than controls did, and TRBV5-6, TRBV5-1 and TRBV20-1 were among them.

Presence of unique molecular identifiers characterized the TCR beta cDNA libraries. Via MiXCR, TCRdb re-called the PCR reads, giving one row per CDR3 protein. The sample gives about 810,000 distinct CDR3 sequences, under 70% of which show up once; 4% to 5.5% is in the top ten. Per germline, CDR1 SQVTM and CDR2 ANQGSEA. This CDR3 is built from 18 residues. V was shortened by 0 bases and J by 3 bases, with 24 bases between the two germline ends. This clonotype was seen a few times. Its antigen is unidentified. This receptor was taken from a girl between 5 and 17 years old with multiple sclerosis. V and J are TRBV29-1 and TRBJ2-7; D not resolved. The sample comprised blood. CDR3 in amino acids: CSVEEGNEGRVIIYEQYF. In nucleotides, the CDR3 is TGCAGCGTTGAAGAAGGAAACGAAGGACGGGTCATTATCTACGAGCAGTACTTC.